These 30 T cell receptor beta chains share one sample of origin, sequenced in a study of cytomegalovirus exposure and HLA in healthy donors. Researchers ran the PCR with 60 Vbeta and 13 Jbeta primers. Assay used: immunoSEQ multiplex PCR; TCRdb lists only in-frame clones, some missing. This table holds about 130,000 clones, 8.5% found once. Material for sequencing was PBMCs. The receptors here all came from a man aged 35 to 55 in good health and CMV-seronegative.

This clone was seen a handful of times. The CDR3 loop reads CASSYSSQYGYTF. For the CDR3, the DNA is TGTGCCAGCAGTTACTCCAGTCAATATGGCTACACCTTC. V gene TRBV6-5 combines with J gene TRBJ1-2; D gene uncertain. V lost 0 bases to trimming and J lost 5 bases, with 7 bases between them. Germline V gene sequence: CDR1 MNHEY, CDR2 SVGAGI. The CDR3 extends over 13 amino acids.

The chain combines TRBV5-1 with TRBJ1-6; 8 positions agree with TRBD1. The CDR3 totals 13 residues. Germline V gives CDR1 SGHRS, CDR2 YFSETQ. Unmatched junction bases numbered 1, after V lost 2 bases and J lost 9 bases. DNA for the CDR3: TGCGCCAGCAGCTTTGGACAGGGTTCACCCCTCCACTTT. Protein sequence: CASSFGQGSPLHF.

The CDR3 DNA sequence: TGTGCCAGCATCCCACAGGGGGCACCTTATGGCTACACCTTC. It translates to CASIPQGAPYGYTF. V usage is TRBV7-8 and J usage is TRBJ1-2, with TRBD1 matching over 9 bases. Per germline, CDR1 SGHVS and CDR2 FQNEAQ. V shed 7 bases, J shed 5 bases, and the junction held 8 bases outside the gene matches. The CDR3 runs to 14 residues. Complete variable domain (other parts from reference TRBV7-8 and TRBJ1-2): GAGVSQSPRYKVAKRGQDVALRCDPISGHVSLFWYQQALGQGPEFLTYFQNEAQLDKSGLPSDRFFAERPEGSVSTLKIQRTQQEDSAVYLCASIPQGAPYGYTFGSGTRLTVV.

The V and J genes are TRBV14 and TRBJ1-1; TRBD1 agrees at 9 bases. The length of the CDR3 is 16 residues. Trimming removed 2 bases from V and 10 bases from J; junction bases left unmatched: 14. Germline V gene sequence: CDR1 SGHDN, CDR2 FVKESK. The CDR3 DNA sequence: TGTGCCAGCAGCCAAAGGGGACAGGGTATACGGCTGAGAGCTTTCTTT. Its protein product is CASSQRGQGIRLRAFF.

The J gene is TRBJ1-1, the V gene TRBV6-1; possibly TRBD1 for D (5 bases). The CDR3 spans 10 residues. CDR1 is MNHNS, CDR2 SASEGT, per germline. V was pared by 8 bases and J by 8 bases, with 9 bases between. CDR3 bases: TGTGCCAGCGGGGGGTTCGAAGCTTTCTTT. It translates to CASGGFEAFF.

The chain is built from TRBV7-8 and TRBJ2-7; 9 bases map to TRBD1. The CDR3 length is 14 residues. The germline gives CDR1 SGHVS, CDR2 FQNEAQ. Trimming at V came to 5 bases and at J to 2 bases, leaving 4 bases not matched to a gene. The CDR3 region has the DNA TGTGCCAGCAGCCCCCGGGACAGGGCCTACGAGCAGTACTTC. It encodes CASSPRDRAYEQYF.

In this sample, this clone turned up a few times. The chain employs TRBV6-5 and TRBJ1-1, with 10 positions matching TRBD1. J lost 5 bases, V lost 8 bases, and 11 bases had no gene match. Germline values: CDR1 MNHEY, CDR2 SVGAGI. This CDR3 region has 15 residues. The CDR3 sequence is CASSTDRGLVTEAFF. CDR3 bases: TGTGCCAGCTCGACAGACAGGGGGCTCGTGACTGAAGCTTTCTTT.

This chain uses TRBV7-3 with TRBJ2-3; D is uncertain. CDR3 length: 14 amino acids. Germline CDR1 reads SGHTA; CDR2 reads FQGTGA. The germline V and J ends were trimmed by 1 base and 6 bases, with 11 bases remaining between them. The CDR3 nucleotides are TGTGCCAGCAGCTTAAGTCATGTTGTGGATACGCAGTATTTT. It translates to CASSLSHVVDTQYF.

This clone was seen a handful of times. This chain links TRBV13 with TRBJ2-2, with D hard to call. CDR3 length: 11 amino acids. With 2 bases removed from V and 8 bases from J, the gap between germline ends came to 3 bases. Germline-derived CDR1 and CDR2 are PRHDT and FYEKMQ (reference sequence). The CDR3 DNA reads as TGTGCCAGCAGCTTACAGGGGGAGCTGTTTTTT. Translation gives CASSLQGELFF.

The CDR3 DNA follows: TGTGCCACCAGCAGGGACAGCTATAATTCACCCCTCCACTTT. It encodes CATSRDSYNSPLHF. The J gene is TRBJ1-6, the V gene TRBV15, with D possibly being TRBD1 (6 bases). Germline CDR1 is LNHNV and CDR2 is YYDKDF (reference sequence). CDR3 length: 14 amino acids. The V end lost 3 bases, the J end lost 3 bases, and 6 bases lay between the germline ends.

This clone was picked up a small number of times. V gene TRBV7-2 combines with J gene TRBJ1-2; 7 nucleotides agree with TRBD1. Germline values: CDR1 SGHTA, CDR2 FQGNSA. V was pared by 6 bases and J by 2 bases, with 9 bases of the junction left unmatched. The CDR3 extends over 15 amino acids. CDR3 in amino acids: CASSSIGQANYGYTF. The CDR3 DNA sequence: TGTGCCAGCAGTTCTATAGGACAGGCCAACTATGGCTACACCTTC.

CDR3 loop: CASSFTVSYNEQFF. The CDR3 DNA sequence: TGTGCCAGCAGTTTTACGGTATCCTACAATGAGCAGTTCTTC. The gene calls are TRBV28 and TRBJ2-1, with D unresolved. Trimming shortened V by 3 bases and J by 1 base, and 7 bases separated the two germline ends. The CDR3 spans 14 residues. Germline assignment: CDR1 MDHEN and CDR2 SYDVKM.

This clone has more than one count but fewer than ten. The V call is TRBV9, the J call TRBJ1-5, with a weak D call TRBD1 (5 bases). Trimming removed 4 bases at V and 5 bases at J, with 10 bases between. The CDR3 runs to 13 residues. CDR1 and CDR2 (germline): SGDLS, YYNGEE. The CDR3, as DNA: TGTGCCAGCAGCCCCTCGGGGGATCAGCCCCAGCATTTT. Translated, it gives CASSPSGDQPQHF.

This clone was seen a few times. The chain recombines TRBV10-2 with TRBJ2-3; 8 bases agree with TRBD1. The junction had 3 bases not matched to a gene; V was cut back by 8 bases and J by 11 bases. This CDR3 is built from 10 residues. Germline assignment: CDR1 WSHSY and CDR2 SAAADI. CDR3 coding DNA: TGCGCCAGCTTGGACAGGGTGCAGTATTTT. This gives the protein CASLDRVQYF.

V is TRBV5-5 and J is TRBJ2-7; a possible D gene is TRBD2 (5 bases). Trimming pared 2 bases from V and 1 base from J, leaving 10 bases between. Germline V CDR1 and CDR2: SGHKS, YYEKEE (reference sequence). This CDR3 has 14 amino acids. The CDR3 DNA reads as TGTGCCAGCAGCTTCGGGGAAGGGTCCTACGAGCAGTACTTC. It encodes CASSFGEGSYEQYF.

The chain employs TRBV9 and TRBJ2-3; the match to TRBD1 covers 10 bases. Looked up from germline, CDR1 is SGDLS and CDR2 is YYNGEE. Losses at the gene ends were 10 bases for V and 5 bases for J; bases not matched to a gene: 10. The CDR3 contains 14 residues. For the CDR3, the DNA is TGTGCCTCAAGCGCGGGACAGGGGTTAGATACGCAGTATTTT. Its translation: CASSAGQGLDTQYF.

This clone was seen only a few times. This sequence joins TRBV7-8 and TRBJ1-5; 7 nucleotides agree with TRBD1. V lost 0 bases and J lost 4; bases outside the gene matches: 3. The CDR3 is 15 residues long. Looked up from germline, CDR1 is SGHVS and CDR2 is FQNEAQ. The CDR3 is CASSLAPGGNQPQHF. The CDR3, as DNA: TGTGCCAGCAGCTTAGCGCCAGGGGGTAATCAGCCCCAGCATTTT.

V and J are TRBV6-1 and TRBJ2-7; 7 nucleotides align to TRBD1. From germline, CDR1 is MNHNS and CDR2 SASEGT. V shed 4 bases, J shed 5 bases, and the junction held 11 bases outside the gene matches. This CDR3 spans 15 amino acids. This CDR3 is CASSVLQGTPDEQYF. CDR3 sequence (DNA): TGTGCCAGCAGTGTCCTACAGGGGACCCCGGACGAGCAGTACTTC.

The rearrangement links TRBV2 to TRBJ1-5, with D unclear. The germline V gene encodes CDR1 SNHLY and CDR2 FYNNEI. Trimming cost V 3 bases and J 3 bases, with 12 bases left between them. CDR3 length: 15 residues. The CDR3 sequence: CASSDFQRNNQPQHF. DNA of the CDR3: TGTGCCAGCAGTGATTTCCAGAGGAACAATCAGCCCCAGCATTTT.

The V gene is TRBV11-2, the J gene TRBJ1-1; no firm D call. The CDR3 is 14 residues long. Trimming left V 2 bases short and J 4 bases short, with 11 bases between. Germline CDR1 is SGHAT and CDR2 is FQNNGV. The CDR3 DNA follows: TGTGCCAGCAGCTTAAGTGGGCTGGGCACTGAAGCTTTCTTT. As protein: CASSLSGLGTEAFF.

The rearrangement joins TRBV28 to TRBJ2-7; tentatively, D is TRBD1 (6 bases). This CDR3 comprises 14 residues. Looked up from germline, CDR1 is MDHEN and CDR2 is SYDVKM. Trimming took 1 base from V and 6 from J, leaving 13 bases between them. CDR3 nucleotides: TGTGCCAGCAGTTTATCGGGACACCTGTCCGAGCAGTACTTC. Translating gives CASSLSGHLSEQYF.

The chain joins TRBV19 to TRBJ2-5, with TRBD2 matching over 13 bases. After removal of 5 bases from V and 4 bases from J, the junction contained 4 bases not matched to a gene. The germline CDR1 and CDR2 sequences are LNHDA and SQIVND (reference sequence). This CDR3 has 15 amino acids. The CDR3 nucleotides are TGTGCCAGTAGTGCGGGACTAGCGGGGTCAGAGACCCAGTACTTC. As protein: CASSAGLAGSETQYF.

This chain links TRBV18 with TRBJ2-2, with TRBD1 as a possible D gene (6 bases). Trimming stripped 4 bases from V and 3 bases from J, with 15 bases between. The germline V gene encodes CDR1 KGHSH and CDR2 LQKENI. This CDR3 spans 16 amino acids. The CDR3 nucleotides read TGTGCCAGCTCACTTCGACAGGTGGATTACACCGGGGAGCTGTTTTTT. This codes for CASSLRQVDYTGELFF. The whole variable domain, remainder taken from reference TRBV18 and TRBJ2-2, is NAGVMQNPRHLVRRRGQEARLRCSPMKGHSHVYWYRQLPEEGLKFMVYLQKENIIDESGMPKERFSAEFPKEGPSILRIQQVVRGDSAAYFCASSLRQVDYTGELFFGEGSRLTVL.

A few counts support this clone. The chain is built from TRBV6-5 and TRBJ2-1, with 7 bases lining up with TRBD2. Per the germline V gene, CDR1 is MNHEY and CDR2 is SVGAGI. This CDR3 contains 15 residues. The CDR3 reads CARAGVSSPYNEQFF. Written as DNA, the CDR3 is TGTGCTCGGGCGGGGGTCTCGTCTCCCTACAATGAGCAGTTCTTC.

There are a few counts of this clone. This chain's CDR3 is CASSIPGTSTDTQYF. In DNA, the CDR3 is TGTGCCAGCAGTATACCCGGGACTAGCACAGATACGCAGTATTTT. This sequence joins TRBV27 and TRBJ2-3; a possible D gene is TRBD2 (6 bases). CDR1 and CDR2 (germline): MNHEY, SMNVEV (reference sequence). This CDR3 is built from 15 residues. V gave up 5 bases and J gave up 0 bases, with 12 bases separating them.

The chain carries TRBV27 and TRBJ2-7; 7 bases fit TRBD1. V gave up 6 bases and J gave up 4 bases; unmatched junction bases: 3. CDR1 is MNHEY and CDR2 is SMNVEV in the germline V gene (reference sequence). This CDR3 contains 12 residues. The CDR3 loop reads CASSQTGYEQYF. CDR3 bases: TGTGCCAGCAGCCAGACAGGGTACGAGCAGTACTTC.

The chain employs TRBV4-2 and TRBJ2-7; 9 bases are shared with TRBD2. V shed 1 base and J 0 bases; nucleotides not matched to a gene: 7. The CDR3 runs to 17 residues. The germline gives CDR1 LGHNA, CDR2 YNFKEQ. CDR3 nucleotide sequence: TGTGCCAGCAGCCAAGTTAGCGGGGGAGAACTCTCCTACGAGCAGTACTTC. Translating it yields CASSQVSGGELSYEQYF.

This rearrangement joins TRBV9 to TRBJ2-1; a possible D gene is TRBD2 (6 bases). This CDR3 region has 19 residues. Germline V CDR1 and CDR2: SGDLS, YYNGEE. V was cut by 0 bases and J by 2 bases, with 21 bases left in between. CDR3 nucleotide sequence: TGTGCCAGCAGCGTAGACGTCGGGGCCCGGGGGTTACCCTACAATGAGCAGTTCTTC. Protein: CASSVDVGARGLPYNEQFF. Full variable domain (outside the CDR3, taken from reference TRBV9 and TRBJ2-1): DSGVTQTPKHLITATGQRVTLRCSPRSGDLSVYWYQQSLDQGLQFLIQYYNGEERAKGNILERFSAQQFPDLHSELNLSSLELGDSALYFCASSVDVGARGLPYNEQFFGPGTRLTVL.

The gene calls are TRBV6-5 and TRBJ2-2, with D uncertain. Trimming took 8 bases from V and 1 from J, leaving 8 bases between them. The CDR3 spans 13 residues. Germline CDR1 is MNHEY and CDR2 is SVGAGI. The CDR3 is CASRRGNTGELFF. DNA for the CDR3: TGTGCCAGCCGGAGAGGGAACACCGGGGAGCTGTTTTTT.

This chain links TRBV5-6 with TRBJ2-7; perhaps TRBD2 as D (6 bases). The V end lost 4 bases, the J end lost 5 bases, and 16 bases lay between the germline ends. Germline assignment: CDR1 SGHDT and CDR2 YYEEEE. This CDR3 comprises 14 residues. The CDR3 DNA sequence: TGTGCCAGCAGCCTCGGGGGTAGCAACCACGAGCAGTACTTC. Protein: CASSLGGSNHEQYF.